This is a list of T cell receptor beta chains from one sample in a study of T cell responses to AZD1222 COVID-19 vaccine. TCRdb's copy holds only in-frame clones and misses some; the assay was immunoSEQ multiplex PCR. The sample holds approximately 30,000 clones; approximately 84% are singletons and the top ten take approximately 10%. The sequenced sample was peripheral blood, obtained 28 days after the second AZD1222 dose. These TCRs come from an adult who received the AZD1222 COVID-19 vaccine. The CDR3 runs from the conserved cysteine through the conserved F or W. D genes are given only for firm matches. Expanded clones get a size class; other rows say once, few or many, or leave the size out.

v_call	d_call	j_call	clone_size	cdr3_length	cdr3_nt	cdr3_aa
TRBV28	.	TRBJ1-2	.	14	TGTGCCAGCACCCTTAAGACAGGCTCCTATGGCTACACCTTC	CASTLKTGSYGYTF
TRBV16	.	TRBJ1-2	.	15	TGTGCCAGCAGCCCGCGACGGGCCCAGAACTATGGCTACACCTTC	CASSPRRAQNYGYTF
TRBV30	TRBD1	TRBJ1-5	.	15	TGTGCCTGGAGTGAGGGACAGACGAGCAATCAGCCCCAGCATTTT	CAWSEGQTSNQPQHF
TRBV19	.	TRBJ2-7	.	12	TGTGCCAGTAGCGACAGATTCTACGAGCAGTACTTC	CASSDRFYEQYF
TRBV3-1/TRBV3-2	.	TRBJ2-5	.	15	TGTGCCAGCAGCCAAGTCGACCCTAGCGTTGGGACCCAGTACTTC	CASSQVDPSVGTQYF
TRBV30	.	TRBJ1-5	few	15	TGTGCCTGGAGCCGAGTCGGGGGCCGCAATCAGCCCCAGCATTTT	CAWSRVGGRNQPQHF
TRBV5-1	.	TRBJ2-3	.	15	TGCGCCAGCAGCTTGGCGAGCGGACCCACAGATACGCAGTATTTT	CASSLASGPTDTQYF
TRBV2	.	TRBJ1-5	once	15	TGTGCCAGCAGTGTGGAGGGGGGAGGCAATCAGCCCCAGCATTTT	CASSVEGGGNQPQHF
TRBV24-1	TRBD2	TRBJ2-7	few	16	TGTGCCGCCCTAGCGGGAGGGCCACATGTCGCTAGGGAGCAGTACTTC	CAALAGGPHVAREQYF
TRBV19	.	TRBJ2-2	.	14	TGTGCCAGTAGTGTGGGATTGGGAGCCGGGGAGCTGTTTTTT	CASSVGLGAGELFF
TRBV3-1/TRBV3-2	.	TRBJ2-3	.	14	TGTGCCAGCAGCCTTGGACAGAGAACAGATACGCAGTATTTT	CASSLGQRTDTQYF
TRBV3-1/TRBV3-2	.	TRBJ1-1	once	14	TGTGCCAGCAGCCAACCCGCACTGAACACTGAAGCTTTCTTT	CASSQPALNTEAFF
TRBV4-1	.	TRBJ2-7	.	14	TGCGCCAGCAGCCAAGATCGAGGGATCCGCGAGCAGTACTTC	CASSQDRGIREQYF
TRBV6-5	.	TRBJ1-2	.	13	TGTGCCAGCAGTTACTCGATGGGTAATGGCTACACCTTC	CASSYSMGNGYTF
TRBV12-5	.	TRBJ2-1	.	14	TGTGCTAGTGATGCCAGTAGCTCCTACAATGAGCAGTTCTTC	CASDASSSYNEQFF
TRBV30	TRBD1	TRBJ1-6	.	15	TGTGCCTGGAAACAACAGGGGTTAAGGAATTCACCCCTCCACTTT	CAWKQQGLRNSPLHF
TRBV18	.	TRBJ1-1	.	14	TGTGCCAGCTCACCTCGGCAGACGAGCCTCGAAGCTTTCTTT	CASSPRQTSLEAFF
TRBV11-2	.	TRBJ1-1	.	15	TGTGCCAGCAGCCAGAGGACGGCAATGAACACTGAAGCTTTCTTT	CASSQRTAMNTEAFF
TRBV7-9	.	TRBJ1-3	.	17	TGTGCCAGCAGCTTAAGGCGGGCGCTGAGCTCTGGAAACACCATATATTTT	CASSLRRALSSGNTIYF
TRBV5-4	.	TRBJ1-1	.	15	TGTGCCAGCAGCTTCGGGGGGCCGTCGAACACTGAAGCTTTCTTT	CASSFGGPSNTEAFF
TRBV28	.	TRBJ2-2	.	13	TGTGCCAGCATAAAGCGGGCCACCGGGGAGCTGTTTTTT	CASIKRATGELFF
TRBV19	TRBD2	TRBJ2-1	.	16	TGTGCCAGTAGTTCCCAGGCGGGAGGGCCCTACAATGAGCAGTTCTTC	CASSSQAGGPYNEQFF
TRBV3-1/TRBV3-2	.	TRBJ1-5	.	14	TGTGCCAGCAGCCCGCGGGGGGGCAATCAGCCCCAGCATTTT	CASSPRGGNQPQHF
TRBV10-1	.	TRBJ2-3	.	14	TGCGCCAGCAGTGATGTGAGGGGCACAGATACGCAGTATTTT	CASSDVRGTDTQYF
TRBV4-2	.	TRBJ2-3	.	14	TGTGCCAGCAGCCAAGGATCCCCGGGAGATACGCAGTATTTT	CASSQGSPGDTQYF
TRBV19	TRBD2	TRBJ2-1	.	16	TGTGCCAGTAGTATTCAAGCGGGGGGCTCCTACAATGAGCAGTTCTTC	CASSIQAGGSYNEQFF
TRBV24-1	.	TRBJ1-2	few	16	TGTGCCACCAGTGACAACGGGTACTCCAGGGGAGATGGCTACACCTTC	CATSDNGYSRGDGYTF
TRBV29-1	TRBD1	TRBJ2-1	once	15	TGCAGTTGTCTCCACACCGGACAGGTCTACAATGAGCAGTTCTTC	CSCLHTGQVYNEQFF
TRBV6-5	TRBD1	TRBJ1-3	few	14	TGTGCCAGCAGACCCGGGACAGGCGGAAACACCATATATTTT	CASRPGTGGNTIYF
TRBV19	.	TRBJ2-2	.	14	TGTGCCAGTCGGACAGCCTCGAACACCGGGGAGCTGTTTTTT	CASRTASNTGELFF
TRBV7-9	TRBD2	TRBJ2-2	.	15	TGTGCCAGCAGCGTTAGCGGGACGAACACCGGGGAGCTGTTTTTT	CASSVSGTNTGELFF
TRBV27	TRBD2	TRBJ2-7	.	16	TGTGCCAGCAGTCCTCGGAGCGGGGGGCGAACCTACGAGCAGTACTTC	CASSPRSGGRTYEQYF
TRBV10-3	TRBD2	TRBJ2-7	.	15	TGTGCCATCAGTGAGAGGGCTAGCGGGGACTACGAGCAGTACTTC	CAISERASGDYEQYF
TRBV5-6	.	TRBJ1-6	.	15	TGTGCCAGCAGCTTAGTATCCATCGGGAGATCACCCCTCCACTTT	CASSLVSIGRSPLHF
TRBV24-1	.	TRBJ2-3	.	13	TGTGCCACCAGTGATTTGATTCCAGATACGCAGTATTTT	CATSDLIPDTQYF
TRBV2	.	TRBJ1-1	.	15	TGTGCCAGCAGTGACAGTCGGCAGGGCGCACGTGAAGCTTTCTTT	CASSDSRQGAREAFF
TRBV5-1	TRBD2	TRBJ2-3	.	15	TGCGCCAGCAGCTTGGAGTCTAGCGGGATAGGTACGCAGTATTTT	CASSLESSGIGTQYF
TRBV5-1	TRBD2	TRBJ2-5	.	16	TGCGCCAGCAGCTCACTTCTAGCGGGGGATCAAGAGACCCAGTACTTC	CASSSLLAGDQETQYF